A selection of T cell receptor beta chains follows, all from one sample in a study of blood T cell repertoires in COVID-19. The repertoire was sequenced with immunoSEQ multiplex PCR; TCRdb's copy has only in-frame clones and lacks some. The sample has tens of thousands of clones, approximately 85% seen once. Specimen: peripheral blood. The receptors derive from a man aged 45-65 years with active COVID-19. Both conserved end residues are part of each CDR3. Each record gives: D gene, clone size, V gene, J gene, CDR3 protein, CDR3 DNA. D genes are given only for firm matches. Part of the rows lack a size; the others show once, few, many or a class for expanded clones.

d_gene: -
abundance: -
v_gene: TRBV30
j_gene: TRBJ1-6
CDR3aa: CAWSVLSGSPLHF
CDR3nt: TGTGCCTGGAGTGTACTAAGTGGTTCACCCCTCCACTTT

d_gene: -
abundance: -
v_gene: TRBV19
j_gene: TRBJ2-2
CDR3aa: CATRIGTPGRSGELFF
CDR3nt: TGTGCCACTCGAATCGGGACTCCAGGGCGCTCCGGGGAGCTGTTTTTT

d_gene: -
abundance: -
v_gene: TRBV5-1
j_gene: TRBJ1-1
CDR3aa: CASSPTTGSPSAFF
CDR3nt: TGCGCCAGCAGCCCAACCACAGGGAGCCCAAGCGCTTTCTTT

d_gene: TRBD1
abundance: -
v_gene: TRBV30
j_gene: TRBJ2-5
CDR3aa: CAWTTRQGGGTQYF
CDR3nt: TGTGCCTGGACCACCCGACAGGGTGGTGGGACCCAGTACTTC

d_gene: TRBD1
abundance: -
v_gene: TRBV4-1
j_gene: TRBJ1-3
CDR3aa: CASSQTFGTGGSGNTIYF
CDR3nt: TGCGCCAGCAGCCAAACTTTCGGGACAGGGGGATCTGGAAACACCATATATTTT

d_gene: -
abundance: -
v_gene: TRBV6-5
j_gene: TRBJ1-5
CDR3aa: CATTPERVQPQHF
CDR3nt: TGTGCCACCACGCCAGAGAGGGTTCAGCCCCAGCATTTT

d_gene: TRBD1
abundance: -
v_gene: TRBV5-4
j_gene: TRBJ2-1
CDR3aa: CASSLGTGVSYNEQFF
CDR3nt: TGTGCCAGCAGCTTAGGGACAGGGGTGAGCTACAATGAGCAGTTCTTC

d_gene: TRBD2
abundance: -
v_gene: TRBV3-1/TRBV3-2
j_gene: TRBJ2-5
CDR3aa: CASSRSGGKETQYF
CDR3nt: TGTGCCAGCAGCCGGAGCGGGGGAAAAGAGACCCAGTACTTC

d_gene: -
abundance: -
v_gene: TRBV5-1
j_gene: TRBJ2-4
CDR3aa: CASSLGTVEDIQYF
CDR3nt: TGCGCCAGCAGCTTGGGGACAGTTGAAGACATTCAGTACTTC

d_gene: -
abundance: -
v_gene: TRBV2
j_gene: TRBJ1-6
CDR3aa: CASSKPDRWINSPLHF
CDR3nt: TGTGCCAGCAGTAAGCCCGACAGATGGATCAATTCACCCCTCCACTTT

d_gene: TRBD2
abundance: -
v_gene: TRBV5-1
j_gene: TRBJ2-5
CDR3aa: CASTSRVSGRETQYF
CDR3nt: TGCGCCAGCACTTCGCGCGTTAGCGGGAGAGAGACCCAGTACTTC

d_gene: TRBD2
abundance: -
v_gene: TRBV6-2/TRBV6-3
j_gene: TRBJ2-1
CDR3aa: CASSYDLAGETYNEQFF
CDR3nt: TGTGCCAGCAGTTACGATCTAGCGGGGGAAACCTACAATGAGCAGTTCTTC

d_gene: TRBD1
abundance: -
v_gene: TRBV3-1/TRBV3-2
j_gene: TRBJ2-7
CDR3aa: CASSQRTGYEQYF
CDR3nt: TGTGCCAGCAGCCAACGGACAGGCTACGAGCAGTACTTC

d_gene: TRBD1
abundance: -
v_gene: TRBV6-5
j_gene: TRBJ2-7
CDR3aa: CASRTGAYEQYF
CDR3nt: TGTGCCAGCAGAACAGGGGCCTACGAGCAGTACTTC

d_gene: -
abundance: -
v_gene: TRBV19
j_gene: TRBJ2-5
CDR3aa: CASSRSGTQGETQYF
CDR3nt: TGTGCCAGTAGTAGATCCGGGACTCAGGGAGAGACCCAGTACTTC

d_gene: -
abundance: -
v_gene: TRBV6-5
j_gene: TRBJ1-1
CDR3aa: CASRIRGMNTEAFF
CDR3nt: TGTGCCAGCAGGATAAGGGGTATGAACACTGAAGCTTTCTTT

d_gene: -
abundance: -
v_gene: TRBV12-5
j_gene: TRBJ1-1
CDR3aa: CASGLDGVGSAFF
CDR3nt: TGTGCTAGTGGTTTGGACGGGGTTGGATCAGCTTTCTTT

d_gene: TRBD1
abundance: once
v_gene: TRBV6-5
j_gene: TRBJ2-3
CDR3aa: CASRRRTGLTDTQYF
CDR3nt: TGTGCCAGCAGACGACGGACAGGTCTCACAGATACGCAGTATTTT

d_gene: -
abundance: -
v_gene: TRBV6-2/TRBV6-3
j_gene: TRBJ1-6
CDR3aa: CASSYSSRVRGYNSPLHF
CDR3nt: TGTGCCAGCAGTTACTCTTCTCGGGTCAGAGGGTATAATTCACCCCTCCACTTT

d_gene: TRBD1
abundance: -
v_gene: TRBV18
j_gene: TRBJ2-1
CDR3aa: CASSPRWDSDNEQFF
CDR3nt: TGTGCCAGCTCACCCCGGTGGGACAGTGACAATGAGCAGTTCTTC

d_gene: -
abundance: -
v_gene: TRBV7-2
j_gene: TRBJ2-7
CDR3aa: CASSYPGYEQYF
CDR3nt: TGTGCCAGCAGCTACCCAGGGTACGAGCAGTACTTC

d_gene: TRBD2
abundance: -
v_gene: TRBV7-9
j_gene: TRBJ2-7
CDR3aa: CASSLSTLRGEQYF
CDR3nt: TGTGCCAGCAGCCTTAGTACGTTGCGGGGGGAGCAGTACTTC

d_gene: -
abundance: once
v_gene: TRBV6-2/TRBV6-3
j_gene: TRBJ2-7
CDR3aa: CASSYSSEQYF
CDR3nt: TGTGCCAGCAGTTACTCCTCCGAGCAGTACTTC

d_gene: -
abundance: few
v_gene: TRBV11-2
j_gene: TRBJ1-1
CDR3aa: CASSSRVLGTEAFF
CDR3nt: TGTGCCAGCAGCTCCAGGGTTTTAGGCACTGAAGCTTTCTTT

d_gene: -
abundance: -
v_gene: TRBV7-9
j_gene: TRBJ1-5
CDR3aa: CASSRGNGGKLNQPQHF
CDR3nt: TGTGCCAGCAGCCGTGGGAACGGGGGGAAACTCAATCAGCCCCAGCATTTT

d_gene: TRBD1
abundance: -
v_gene: TRBV9
j_gene: TRBJ1-5
CDR3aa: CASSFQGARGQPQHF
CDR3nt: TGTGCCAGCAGCTTCCAGGGGGCGCGGGGTCAGCCCCAGCATTTT

d_gene: TRBD2
abundance: -
v_gene: TRBV7-2
j_gene: TRBJ2-2
CDR3aa: CASRPMGLEKTGELFF
CDR3nt: TGTGCCAGCAGGCCTATGGGACTAGAGAAGACCGGGGAGCTGTTTTTT

d_gene: -
abundance: -
v_gene: TRBV19
j_gene: TRBJ2-6
CDR3aa: CASSRQFFGANVLTF
CDR3nt: TGTGCCAGTAGTAGACAGTTTTTTGGGGCCAACGTCCTGACTTTC

d_gene: TRBD2
abundance: -
v_gene: TRBV9
j_gene: TRBJ2-7
CDR3aa: CASSVGGTSGNEQYF
CDR3nt: TGTGCCAGCAGCGTAGGGGGGACTAGCGGCAACGAGCAGTACTTC

d_gene: TRBD1
abundance: -
v_gene: TRBV9
j_gene: TRBJ2-5
CDR3aa: CASSVEDREQETQYF
CDR3nt: TGTGCCAGCAGCGTAGAAGACAGGGAACAAGAGACCCAGTACTTC

d_gene: TRBD1
abundance: -
v_gene: TRBV3-1/TRBV3-2
j_gene: TRBJ1-3
CDR3aa: CASSRFGQGLSSGNTIYF
CDR3nt: TGTGCCAGCAGCCGTTTCGGACAGGGGTTGAGCTCTGGAAACACCATATATTTT

d_gene: -
abundance: -
v_gene: TRBV7-2
j_gene: TRBJ1-1
CDR3aa: CASSLVGRAFF
CDR3nt: TGTGCCAGCAGCTTAGTCGGTCGTGCTTTCTTT

d_gene: -
abundance: -
v_gene: TRBV4-1
j_gene: TRBJ1-3
CDR3aa: CASSQGFGGSINTIYF
CDR3nt: TGCGCCAGCAGCCAAGGTTTCGGAGGGTCCATAAACACCATATATTTT

d_gene: -
abundance: -
v_gene: TRBV3-1/TRBV3-2
j_gene: TRBJ2-7
CDR3aa: CASSQGGRLAEQYF
CDR3nt: TGTGCCAGCAGCCAGGGGGGGCGCTTAGCCGAGCAGTACTTC

d_gene: TRBD1
abundance: once
v_gene: TRBV9
j_gene: TRBJ1-2
CDR3aa: CASSVSPTGGNYGYTF
CDR3nt: TGTGCCAGCAGCGTATCTCCGACAGGGGGCAACTATGGCTACACCTTC

d_gene: TRBD1
abundance: -
v_gene: TRBV4-3
j_gene: TRBJ2-6
CDR3aa: CASSQGFSTGAGANVLTF
CDR3nt: TGCGCCAGCAGCCAAGGATTCTCGACAGGGGCCGGGGCCAACGTCCTGACTTTC

d_gene: TRBD1
abundance: -
v_gene: TRBV7-9
j_gene: TRBJ1-5
CDR3aa: CASSLDRGDQPQHF
CDR3nt: TGTGCCAGCAGCTTGGACAGGGGGGATCAGCCCCAGCATTTT

d_gene: -
abundance: -
v_gene: TRBV5-1
j_gene: TRBJ2-1
CDR3aa: CASSSSRTEQFF
CDR3nt: TGCGCCAGCAGCTCCTCCCGGACAGAGCAGTTCTTC

d_gene: TRBD1
abundance: -
v_gene: TRBV19
j_gene: TRBJ2-2
CDR3aa: CASSFGQGAGTGELFF
CDR3nt: TGTGCCAGCTCGTTCGGACAGGGGGCTGGTACCGGGGAGCTGTTTTTT

d_gene: TRBD1
abundance: -
v_gene: TRBV7-9
j_gene: TRBJ1-2
CDR3aa: CASSLEGGQGASGRYGYTF
CDR3nt: TGTGCCAGCAGCTTAGAAGGAGGGCAGGGGGCTTCCGGAAGATATGGCTACACCTTC

d_gene: -
abundance: -
v_gene: TRBV11-2
j_gene: TRBJ2-1
CDR3aa: CASSLGYRNNEQFF
CDR3nt: TGTGCCAGCAGCTTAGGGTACAGAAACAATGAGCAGTTCTTC

d_gene: -
abundance: -
v_gene: TRBV5-1
j_gene: TRBJ2-1
CDR3aa: CASTYEQRASYNEQFF
CDR3nt: TGCGCCAGCACCTACGAACAGCGGGCCTCCTACAATGAGCAGTTCTTC

d_gene: -
abundance: -
v_gene: TRBV19
j_gene: TRBJ2-2
CDR3aa: CASSAGAPNTGELFF
CDR3nt: TGTGCCAGTAGTGCAGGGGCACCGAACACCGGGGAGCTGTTTTTT

d_gene: -
abundance: -
v_gene: TRBV9
j_gene: TRBJ1-2
CDR3aa: CASSAGGAGGYTFGAGGYTF
CDR3nt: -

d_gene: -
abundance: -
v_gene: TRBV28
j_gene: TRBJ1-4
CDR3aa: CASIFGGGRSEKLFF
CDR3nt: TGTGCCAGCATTTTTGGGGGGGGACGAAGTGAAAAACTGTTTTTT

d_gene: -
abundance: -
v_gene: TRBV14
j_gene: TRBJ1-5
CDR3aa: CASSPGLNQPQHF
CDR3nt: TGTGCCAGCAGCCCCGGGTTAAATCAGCCCCAGCATTTT